The clone carrying this T cell receptor (beta chain) has just a few counts. V lost 5 bases and J lost 10; bases outside the gene matches: 13. The CDR3 loop spans 16 amino acids. Germline CDR1 PRHDT, CDR2 FYEKMQ (reference sequence). These data come from a study of T cells in Graves' hyperthyroidism and ophthalmopathy. RNA transcripts served as the template for amplifying TCR beta CDR3 regions. TCR CDR3 underwent first-round RT-PCR with the HTBI primer set. Each CDR3 protein gets one entry after TCRdb re-called the multiplex PCR reads with MiXCR. The sample lists about 400,000 distinct CDR3 sequences, roughly an eighth occurring once.

V gene TRBV13 combines with J gene TRBJ1-6, with 8 bases fitting TRBD1. The sequencing input was blood. This receptor was obtained from a woman aged 18-29 years with Graves' hyperthyroidism. CDR3 amino acids: CASSATGARGASPLHF. CDR3 in DNA: TGTGCCAGCAGCGCGACAGGGGCCAGAGGCGCGTCACCCCTCCACTTT.